This T cell receptor beta chain was sequenced during a study of blood T cell repertoires in COVID-19 (dated by TCRdb to 2019 to 2021). The study in broad terms: Collaborator samples came from the United States, Italy and Spain and covered acute and convalescent phases of COVID-19. The material from the prospective study consisted of cDNA or gDNA derived from T cells, B-cell-depleted T cells, or PBMCs. Subjects who had been exposed to COVID-19, were actively infected with it, or had recovered from it provided the deeply sampled blood TCRbeta repertoires that made up the dataset. A freely available public database, intended as a resource for researchers studying the immune response to SARS-CoV-2, is where the repertoires were released. The samples were drawn from two sources: the first 160 participants of the ongoing ImmuneRACE study, and 1,200 or so subjects contributed by 6 global collaborators. A de-identified subject ID, COVID-19 status, age in years and sex were almost always included in the sample metadata. HLA class I and class II types, where available, came from metadata supplied by the sample provider rather than from assay-based typing.

General conclusions and limits of the study: How much clinical and demographic metadata was included differed by source and by participant, and the metadata was provided uncurated.

This clone showed up just once. What this receptor recognizes is not known. Nothing much larger sits one base from this clone, and base qualities are not available. The CDR3 has 14 amino acids, counting the end cysteine and phenylalanine. This entry keeps only the CDR3 DNA: 42 bases, framed from base 1. Germline trimming: 6 bases from V, 9 bases from J; junction bases outside gene matches: 7. The germline V gene (reference sequence) gives CDR1 as MNHEY and CDR2 as SMNVEV. Collaborating institutions collected whole blood in K2EDTA tubes following their own protocols. For TCRbeta analysis, collaborators shipped samples in one of three forms: frozen whole blood, isolated PBMCs, or DNA extracted from either of those sample types. TCRbeta CDR3 regions were amplified from genomic DNA by means of the immunoSEQ Assay, a bias-controlled multiplex PCR. The authors' analysis ran thus. Nucleated cell counts per sample were estimated from amplification of reference gene primers within the assay. To quantify the absolute abundance of each unique TCRbeta CDR3 rearrangement, sequence reads were collapsed and filtered. For each sample, productive Simpson clonality was calculated by taking the square root of Simpson's diversity index across productive rearrangements. TCRdb obtained this table from immuneACCESS and retained in-frame rearrangements with V and J assigned. These tables miss some clones; where compared with another copy, unresolved V genes account for less than half of the shortfall, and the remainder is unexplained. From that table come the V and J calls and clone size; the DNA was used to work out D and trimming. This sample lists 150,000 to 200,000 clones; over 80% were detected once. The ten largest clonotypes hold roughly 4.4% of the sample.

The TCR was taken from a woman aged 45 to 65 with acute or convalescent COVID-19. Here the chain combines TRBV27 and TRBJ1-6; 8 bases in between match TRBD1. The material sequenced was peripheral blood. The CDR3 in this case is CASSLQGVGSPLHF. The DNA sequence is TGTGCCAGCAGCCTACAGGGGGTTGGTTCACCCCTCCACTTT.